Shown below are 12 T cell receptor beta chains from a single sample sequenced in a study of OX40 agonist ivuxolimab in advanced cancers. Some clones are missing from TCRdb's copy, which holds only in-frame ones; the method was immunoSEQ multiplex PCR. Here the sample spans 50,000 or so clones, around 88% being singletons. The source was CD4+ or CD8+ T cells sorted from blood, collected in a trial of the OX40 agonist ivuxolimab. These receptor sequences come from an adult with an advanced solid tumor such as melanoma, head and neck, liver or kidney cancer.

The V gene is TRBV28, the J gene TRBJ2-7; D is unclear. The CDR3 is made up of 13 amino acids. Germline lookup yields CDR1 MDHEN and CDR2 SYDVKM. V lost 1 base and J lost 4, with 8 bases in between. CDR3 bases: TGTGCCAGCAGTTTATTTGGTGGATACGAGCAGTACTTC. It encodes CASSLFGGYEQYF.

The CDR3 DNA sequence: TGTGCCAGCAGTTTATTGGACTCTTCCTACGAGCAGTACTTC. It is translated as CASSLLDSSYEQYF. The rearrangement links TRBV27 to TRBJ2-7; possible D gene TRBD2, 5 bases. CDR3 length: 14 residues. V lost 1 base to trimming and J lost 1 base, with 8 bases between them. Germline loops: CDR1 MNHEY, CDR2 SMNVEV (reference sequence).

The chain carries TRBV10-3 and TRBJ1-1, with 7 nucleotides matching TRBD1. The junction had 2 bases not matched to a gene; V was cut back by 0 bases and J by 7 bases. The germline V gene encodes CDR1 ENHRY and CDR2 SYGVKD. The CDR3 totals 13 residues. The CDR3 reads CAISESGQIEAFF. Written as DNA, the CDR3 is TGTGCCATCAGTGAGTCGGGACAGATTGAAGCTTTCTTT.

The CDR3 sequence: CASSPHPSGINNEQFF. The CDR3 bases are TGTGCCAGCAGCCCCCACCCTAGCGGGATCAACAATGAGCAGTTCTTC. The gene calls are TRBV7-3 and TRBJ2-1; 9 bases agree with TRBD2. CDR3 length: 16 amino acids. V lost 5 bases to trimming and J lost 5 bases; unmatched junction nucleotides: 10. Germline V gene data show CDR1 as SGHTA and CDR2 as FQGTGA.

V is TRBV29-1 and J is TRBJ2-3, with D perhaps matching TRBD2 (5 bases). CDR3 length: 13 amino acids. The V end lost 6 bases, the J end lost 2 bases, and 12 bases lay between the germline ends. CDR1 SQVTM and CDR2 ANQGSEA come from the germline V gene. In DNA, the CDR3 is TGCAGCGTGAATCAGCGGCTCACAGATACGCAGTATTTT. Translation gives CSVNQRLTDTQYF.

The gene calls are TRBV19 and TRBJ2-1; 7 bases agree with TRBD2. J gave up 7 bases and V 2 bases, and 11 bases lay outside the gene matches. CDR1 LNHDA and CDR2 SQIVND come from the germline V gene (reference sequence). The CDR3 spans 16 residues. Here the CDR3 reads CASSIQVAGIRNEQFF. The CDR3 DNA reads TGTGCCAGTAGTATACAGGTAGCGGGTATCAGGAATGAGCAGTTCTTC.

This sequence joins TRBV21-1 and TRBJ2-7; the listed D gene, TRBD2, was not tested against the DNA. TRBV21-1 is a pseudogene locus. This CDR3 contains 15 residues. Written as DNA, the CDR3 is TGTGCCAGCATCCAAATACGGGACTACCCAGGGGAGCAGTACTTC. It translates to CASIQIRDYPGEQYF.

A few counts support this clone. J is TRBJ2-1 and V is TRBV7-2; TRBD1 might be the D (5 bases). The V end was cut by 1 base, the J end by 0 bases, with 10 bases between. CDR1 and CDR2 (germline): SGHTA, FQGNSA. This CDR3 spans 16 amino acids. This CDR3 is CASSLGATDSYNEQFF. CDR3 nucleotides: TGTGCCAGCAGCTTAGGAGCGACAGACTCCTACAATGAGCAGTTCTTC.

This clone is medium-sized (0.01 to 0.1%) by share. The chain has TRBV2 and TRBJ2-7, with D hard to call. Germline CDR1 is SNHLY and CDR2 is FYNNEI. This CDR3 is built from 13 residues. With 7 bases removed from V and 2 bases from J, the gap between germline ends came to 12 bases. CDR3 nucleotide sequence: TGTGCCAGCAACTTCCGAGGTCCCTACGAGCAGTACTTC. This sequence encodes CASNFRGPYEQYF.

This chain links TRBV30 with TRBJ1-4; D unresolved. The CDR3 is 15 residues long. The ends were cut back, 0 bases at V and 0 bases at J, with 8 bases in the middle. Germline V gene lookup returns CDR1 GTSNPN and CDR2 SVGIG (reference sequence). The CDR3 region is CAWSVHGATNEKLFF. The CDR3 region has the DNA TGTGCCTGGAGTGTACACGGTGCAACTAATGAAAAACTGTTTTTT.

This sequence joins TRBV27 and TRBJ1-5; TRBD1 might be the D (5 bases). The V end was cut by 6 bases, the J end by 4 bases, with 25 bases between. The germline CDR1 and CDR2 sequences are MNHEY and SMNVEV (reference sequence). This CDR3 is built from 18 residues. The CDR3 DNA follows: TGTGCCAGCAGCCCCGAAGCCCGCGGGGGATTTCGAAATCAGCCCCAGCATTTT. Protein: CASSPEARGGFRNQPQHF.

In DNA, the CDR3 is TGCGCCAGCAGCCTAACTAGGGGGAACAGGGGAAATGAGCAGTTCTTC. It specifies CASSLTRGNRGNEQFF. The V and J genes are TRBV4-1 and TRBJ2-1; 7 nucleotides line up with TRBD1. The CDR3 totals 16 residues. The V segment lost 4 bases and the J segment 7 bases; nucleotides outside the gene matches: 13. Per germline, CDR1 MGHRA and CDR2 YSYEKL.